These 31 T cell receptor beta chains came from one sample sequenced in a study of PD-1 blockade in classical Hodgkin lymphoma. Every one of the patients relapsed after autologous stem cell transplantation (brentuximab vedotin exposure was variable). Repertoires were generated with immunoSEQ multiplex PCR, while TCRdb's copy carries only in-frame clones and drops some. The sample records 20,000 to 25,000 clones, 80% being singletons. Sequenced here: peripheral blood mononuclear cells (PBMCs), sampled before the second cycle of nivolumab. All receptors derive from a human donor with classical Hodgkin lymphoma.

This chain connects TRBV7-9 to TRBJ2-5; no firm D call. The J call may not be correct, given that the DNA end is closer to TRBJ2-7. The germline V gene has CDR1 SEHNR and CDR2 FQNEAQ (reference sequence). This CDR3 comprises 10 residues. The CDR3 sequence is CASTVNEQYF. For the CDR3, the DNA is TGTGCCAGCACCGTGAACGAGCAGTACTTC.

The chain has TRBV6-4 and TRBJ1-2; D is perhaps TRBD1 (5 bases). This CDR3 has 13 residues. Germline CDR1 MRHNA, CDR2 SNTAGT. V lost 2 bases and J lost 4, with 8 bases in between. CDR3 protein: CASSDQTVYGYTF. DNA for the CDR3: TGTGCCAGCAGTGACCAGACAGTCTATGGCTACACCTTC.

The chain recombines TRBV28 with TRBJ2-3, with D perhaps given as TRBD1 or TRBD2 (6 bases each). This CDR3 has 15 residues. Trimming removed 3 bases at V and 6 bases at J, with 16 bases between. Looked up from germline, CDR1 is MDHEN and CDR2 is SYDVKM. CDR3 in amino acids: CASSFRGLLGDTQYF. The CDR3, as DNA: TGTGCCAGCAGTTTCCGGGGGCTGCTCGGGGATACGCAGTATTTT.

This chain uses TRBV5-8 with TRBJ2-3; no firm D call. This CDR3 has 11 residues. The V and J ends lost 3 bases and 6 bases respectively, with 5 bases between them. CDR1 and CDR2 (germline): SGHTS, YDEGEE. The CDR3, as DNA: TGTGCCAGCAGCTCCCGTGATACGCAGTATTTT. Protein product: CASSSRDTQYF.

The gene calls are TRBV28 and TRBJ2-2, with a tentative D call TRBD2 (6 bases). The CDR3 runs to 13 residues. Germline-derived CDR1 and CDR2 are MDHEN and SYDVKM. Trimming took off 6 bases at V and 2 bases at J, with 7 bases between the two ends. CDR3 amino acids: CASRAGNTGELFF. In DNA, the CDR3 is TGTGCCAGCAGGGCGGGAAACACCGGGGAGCTGTTTTTT.

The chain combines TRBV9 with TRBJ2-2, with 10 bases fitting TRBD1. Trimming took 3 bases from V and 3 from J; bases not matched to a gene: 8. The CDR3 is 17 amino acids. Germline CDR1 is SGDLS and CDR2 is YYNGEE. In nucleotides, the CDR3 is TGTGCCAGCAGCGCCGCCTTGGGACAGGGGTACACCGGGGAGCTGTTTTTT. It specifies CASSAALGQGYTGELFF.

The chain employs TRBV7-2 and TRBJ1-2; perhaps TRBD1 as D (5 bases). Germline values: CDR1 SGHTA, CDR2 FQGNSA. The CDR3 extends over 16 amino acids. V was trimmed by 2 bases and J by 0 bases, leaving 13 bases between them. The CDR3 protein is CASSLFTGRTNYGYTF. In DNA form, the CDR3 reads TGTGCCAGCAGCTTATTTACAGGTCGAACTAACTATGGCTACACCTTC.

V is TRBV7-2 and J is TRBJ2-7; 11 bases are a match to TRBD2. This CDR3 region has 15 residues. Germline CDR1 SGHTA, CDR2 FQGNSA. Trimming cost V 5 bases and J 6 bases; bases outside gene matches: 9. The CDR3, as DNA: TGTGCCAGCAGCGCGCCGGGACTAGCGGACTTCGAGCAGTACTTC. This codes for CASSAPGLADFEQYF.

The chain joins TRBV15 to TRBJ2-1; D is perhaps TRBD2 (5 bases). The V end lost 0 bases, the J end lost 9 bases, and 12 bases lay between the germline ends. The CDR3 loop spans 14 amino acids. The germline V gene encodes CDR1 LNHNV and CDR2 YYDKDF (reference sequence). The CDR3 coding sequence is TGTGCCACCAGCAGAGATCGGCTGGGGAGTGAGCAGTTCTTC. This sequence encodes CATSRDRLGSEQFF.

The CDR3, as DNA: TGTGCCAGCAGCCCAAGACTAGCGGGGATGAATGAGCAGTTCTTC. It is translated as CASSPRLAGMNEQFF. The chain recombines TRBV11-2 with TRBJ2-1; 11 positions agree with TRBD2. J lost 7 bases, V lost 5 bases, and 7 bases had no gene match. The CDR3 runs to 15 residues. CDR1 and CDR2 from the germline V gene are SGHAT and FQNNGV.

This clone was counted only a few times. The chain's CDR3 is CASRDGQNYEQYF. The CDR3, as DNA: TGTGCCAGCCGTGACGGACAAAACTACGAGCAGTACTTC. The J gene is TRBJ2-7, the V gene TRBV19, with a tentative D call TRBD1 (5 bases). Germline lookup yields CDR1 LNHDA and CDR2 SQIVND (reference sequence). The CDR3 spans 13 residues. V gave up 9 bases and J gave up 3 bases, with 15 bases separating them.

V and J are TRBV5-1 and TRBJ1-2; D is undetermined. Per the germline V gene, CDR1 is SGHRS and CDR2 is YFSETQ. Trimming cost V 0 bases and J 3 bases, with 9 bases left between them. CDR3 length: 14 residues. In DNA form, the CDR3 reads TGCGCCAGCAGCTTGGACGGGGTTTACTATGGCTACACCTTC. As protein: CASSLDGVYYGYTF. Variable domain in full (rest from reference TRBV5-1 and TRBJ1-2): KAGVTQTPRYLIKTRGQQVTLSCSPISGHRSVSWYQQTPGQGLQFLFEYFSETQRNKGNFPGRFSGRQFSNSRSEMNVSTLELGDSALYLCASSLDGVYYGYTFGSGTRLTVV.

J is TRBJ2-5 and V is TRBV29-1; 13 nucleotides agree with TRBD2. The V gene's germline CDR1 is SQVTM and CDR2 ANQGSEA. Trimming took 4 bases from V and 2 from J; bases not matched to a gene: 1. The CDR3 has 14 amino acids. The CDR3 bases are TGCAGCGTTGGACTAGCGGGGGGTCAAGAGACCCAGTACTTC. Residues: CSVGLAGGQETQYF.

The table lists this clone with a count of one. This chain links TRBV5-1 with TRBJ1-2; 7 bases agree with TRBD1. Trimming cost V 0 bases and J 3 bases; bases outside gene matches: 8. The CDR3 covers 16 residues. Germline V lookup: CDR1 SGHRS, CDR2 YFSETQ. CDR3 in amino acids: CASSLEGAGTYYGYTF. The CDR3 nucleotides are TGCGCCAGCAGCTTGGAGGGGGCAGGAACCTACTATGGCTACACCTTC.

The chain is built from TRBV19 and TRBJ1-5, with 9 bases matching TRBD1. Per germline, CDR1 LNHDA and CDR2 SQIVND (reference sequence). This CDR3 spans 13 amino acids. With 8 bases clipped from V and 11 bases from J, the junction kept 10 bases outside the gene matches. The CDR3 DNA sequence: TGTGCCAGTCTCGGACAGGGGCTATCCGCCCAGCATTTT. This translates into CASLGQGLSAQHF.

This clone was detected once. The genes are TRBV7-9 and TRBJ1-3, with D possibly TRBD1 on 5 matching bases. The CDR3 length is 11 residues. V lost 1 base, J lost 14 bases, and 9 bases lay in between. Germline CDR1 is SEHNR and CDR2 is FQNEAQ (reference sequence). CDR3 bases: TGTGCCAGCAGCTTAGGCCAGGGCCTATATTTT. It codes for CASSLGQGLYF.

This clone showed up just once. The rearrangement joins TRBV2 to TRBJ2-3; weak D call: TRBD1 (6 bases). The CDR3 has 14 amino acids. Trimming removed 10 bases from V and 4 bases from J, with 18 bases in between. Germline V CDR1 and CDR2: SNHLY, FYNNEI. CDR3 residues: CANGQPGIPDTQYF. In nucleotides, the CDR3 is TGTGCCAACGGACAGCCGGGCATCCCAGATACGCAGTATTTT.

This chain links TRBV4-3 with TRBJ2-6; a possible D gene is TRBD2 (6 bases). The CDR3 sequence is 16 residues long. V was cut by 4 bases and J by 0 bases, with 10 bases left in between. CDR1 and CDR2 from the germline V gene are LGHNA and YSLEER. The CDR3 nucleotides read TGCGCCAGCAGCCCAGCGGGCGGCTCTGGGGCCAACGTCCTGACTTTC. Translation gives CASSPAGGSGANVLTF.

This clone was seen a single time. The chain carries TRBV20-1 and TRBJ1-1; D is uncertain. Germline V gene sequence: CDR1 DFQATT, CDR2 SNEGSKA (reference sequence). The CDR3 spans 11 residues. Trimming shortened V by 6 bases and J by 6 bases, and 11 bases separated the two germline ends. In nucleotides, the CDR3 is TGCAGTGCCGCCCCATACTCTGAAGCTTTCTTT. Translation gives CSAAPYSEAFF.

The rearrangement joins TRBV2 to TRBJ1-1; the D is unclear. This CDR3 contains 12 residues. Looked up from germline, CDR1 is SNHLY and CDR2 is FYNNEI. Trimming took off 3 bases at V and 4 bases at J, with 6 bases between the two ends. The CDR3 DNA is TGTGCCAGCAGTGAGGCTTTCACTGAAGCTTTCTTT. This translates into CASSEAFTEAFF.

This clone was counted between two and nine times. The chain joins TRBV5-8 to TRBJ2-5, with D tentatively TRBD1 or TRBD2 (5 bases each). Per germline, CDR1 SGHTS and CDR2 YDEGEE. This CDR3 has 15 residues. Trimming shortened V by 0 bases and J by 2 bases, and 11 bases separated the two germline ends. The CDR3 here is CASSLGGRTQETQYF. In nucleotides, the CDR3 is TGTGCCAGCAGCTTGGGGGGCCGGACTCAAGAGACCCAGTACTTC.

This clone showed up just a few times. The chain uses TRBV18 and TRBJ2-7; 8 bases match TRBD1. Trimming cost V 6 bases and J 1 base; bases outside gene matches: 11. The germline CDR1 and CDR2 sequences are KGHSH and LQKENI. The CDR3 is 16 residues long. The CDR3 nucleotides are TGTGCCAGCTCTGATCACGCAGGGGGCGATTCCTACGAGCAGTACTTC. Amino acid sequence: CASSDHAGGDSYEQYF.

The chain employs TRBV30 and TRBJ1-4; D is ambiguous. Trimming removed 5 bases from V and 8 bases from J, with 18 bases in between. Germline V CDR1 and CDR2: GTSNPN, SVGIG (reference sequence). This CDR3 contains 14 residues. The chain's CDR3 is CAWSSSGLWEKLFF. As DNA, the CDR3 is TGTGCCTGGTCCAGTAGCGGTTTGTGGGAAAAACTGTTTTTT.

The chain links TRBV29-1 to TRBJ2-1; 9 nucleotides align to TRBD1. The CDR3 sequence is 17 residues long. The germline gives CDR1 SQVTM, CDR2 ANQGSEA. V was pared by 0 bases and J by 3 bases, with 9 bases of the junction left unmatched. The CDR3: CSVEDPLGTGYYNEQFF. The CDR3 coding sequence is TGCAGCGTTGAAGATCCCCTTGGGACAGGGTACTACAATGAGCAGTTCTTC.

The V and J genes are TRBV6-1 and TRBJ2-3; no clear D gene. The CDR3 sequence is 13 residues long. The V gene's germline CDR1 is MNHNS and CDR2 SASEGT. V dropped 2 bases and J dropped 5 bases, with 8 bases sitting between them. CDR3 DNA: TGTGCCAGCAGTGAACAGGATGGAGATACGCAGTATTTT. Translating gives CASSEQDGDTQYF.

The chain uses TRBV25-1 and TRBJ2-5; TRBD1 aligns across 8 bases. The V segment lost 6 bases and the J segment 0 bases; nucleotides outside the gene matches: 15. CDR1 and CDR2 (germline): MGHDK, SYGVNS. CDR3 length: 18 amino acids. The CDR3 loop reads CASSRSIPQGANQETQYF. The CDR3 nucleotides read TGTGCCAGCAGCCGCTCCATCCCTCAGGGGGCGAACCAAGAGACCCAGTACTTC.

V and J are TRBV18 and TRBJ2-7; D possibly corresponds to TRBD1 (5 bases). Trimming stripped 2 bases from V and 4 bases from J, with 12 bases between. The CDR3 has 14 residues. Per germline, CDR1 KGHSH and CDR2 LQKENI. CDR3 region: CASSPGAASYEQYF. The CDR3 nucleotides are TGTGCCAGCTCACCAGGGGCCGCGTCATACGAGCAGTACTTC.

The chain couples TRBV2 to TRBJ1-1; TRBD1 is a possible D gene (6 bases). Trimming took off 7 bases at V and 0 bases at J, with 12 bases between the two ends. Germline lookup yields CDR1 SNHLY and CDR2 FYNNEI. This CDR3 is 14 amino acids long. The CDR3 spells CASNLRGMNTEAFF. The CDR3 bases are TGTGCCAGCAACCTGAGGGGGATGAACACTGAAGCTTTCTTT.

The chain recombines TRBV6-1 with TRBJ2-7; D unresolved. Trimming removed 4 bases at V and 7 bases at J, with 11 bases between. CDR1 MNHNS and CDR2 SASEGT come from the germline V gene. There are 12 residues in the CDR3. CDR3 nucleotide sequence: TGTGCCAGCAGTGCCTCGGCTGAGGAGCAGTACGTC. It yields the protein CASSASAEEQYV.

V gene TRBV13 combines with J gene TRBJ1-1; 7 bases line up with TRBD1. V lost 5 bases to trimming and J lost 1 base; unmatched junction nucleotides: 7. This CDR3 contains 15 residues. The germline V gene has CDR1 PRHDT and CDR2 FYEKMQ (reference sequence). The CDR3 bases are TGTGCCAGCAGCCACACGGGACAGCAGAACACTGAAGCTTTCTTT. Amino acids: CASSHTGQQNTEAFF.

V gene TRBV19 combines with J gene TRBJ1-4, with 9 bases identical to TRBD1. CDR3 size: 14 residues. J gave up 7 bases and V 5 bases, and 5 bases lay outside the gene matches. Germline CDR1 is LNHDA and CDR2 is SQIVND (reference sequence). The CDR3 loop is CASSPQGAGEKLFF. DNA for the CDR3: TGTGCCAGTAGTCCACAGGGGGCAGGTGAAAAACTGTTTTTT.